This paragraph covers one T cell receptor beta chain sequence. Profiling relied on immunoSEQ multiplex PCR, and the TCRdb table lists in-frame clones only, not all of them. Among approximately 270,000 clones, 70% to 90% were seen once, and the ten largest hold roughly 3%. The data were taken from a study of blood T cell repertoires in COVID-19. The CDR3 length is 21 residues. Germline values: CDR1 LNHDA, CDR2 SQIVND (reference sequence). Trimming took 4 bases from V and 2 from J; bases not matched to a gene: 21. Sequencing was done on a sample of peripheral blood. The V and J genes are TRBV19 and TRBJ2-2, with 8 bases lining up with TRBD1. The sequence came from a man aged 18 to 29 with active or convalescent COVID-19. The CDR3 protein is CASSTGPFTGTGPANTGELFF. Written as DNA, the CDR3 is TGTGCCAGTAGTACAGGCCCGTTTACCGGGACAGGACCTGCTAACACCGGGGAGCTGTTTTTT.